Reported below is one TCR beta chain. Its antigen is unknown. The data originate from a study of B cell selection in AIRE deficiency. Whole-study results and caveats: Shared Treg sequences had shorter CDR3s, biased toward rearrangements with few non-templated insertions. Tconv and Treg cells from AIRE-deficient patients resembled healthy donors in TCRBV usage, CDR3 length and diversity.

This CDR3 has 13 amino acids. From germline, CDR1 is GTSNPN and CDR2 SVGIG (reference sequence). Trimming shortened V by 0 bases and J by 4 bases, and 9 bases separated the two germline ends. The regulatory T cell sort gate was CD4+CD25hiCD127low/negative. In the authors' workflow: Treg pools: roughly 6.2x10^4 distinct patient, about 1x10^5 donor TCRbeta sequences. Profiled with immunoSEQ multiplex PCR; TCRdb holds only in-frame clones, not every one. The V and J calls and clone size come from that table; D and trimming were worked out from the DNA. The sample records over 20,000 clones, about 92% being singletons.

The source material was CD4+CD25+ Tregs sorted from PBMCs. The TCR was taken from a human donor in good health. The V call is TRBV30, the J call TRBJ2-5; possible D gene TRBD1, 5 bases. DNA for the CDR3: TGTGCCTGGAGTGTACGTCAGGGAGAGACCCAGTACTTC. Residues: CAWSVRQGETQYF.